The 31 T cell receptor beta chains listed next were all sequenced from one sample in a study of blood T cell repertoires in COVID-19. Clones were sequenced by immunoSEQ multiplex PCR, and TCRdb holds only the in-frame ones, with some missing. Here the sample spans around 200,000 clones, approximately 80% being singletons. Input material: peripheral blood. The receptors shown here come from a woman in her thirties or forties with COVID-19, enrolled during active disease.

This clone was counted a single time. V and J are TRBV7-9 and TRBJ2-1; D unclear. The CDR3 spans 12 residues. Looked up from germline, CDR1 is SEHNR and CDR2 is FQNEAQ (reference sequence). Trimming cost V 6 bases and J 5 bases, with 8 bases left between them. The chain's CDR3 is CASRSINNEQFF. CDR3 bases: TGTGCCAGCAGGTCTATCAACAATGAGCAGTTCTTC.

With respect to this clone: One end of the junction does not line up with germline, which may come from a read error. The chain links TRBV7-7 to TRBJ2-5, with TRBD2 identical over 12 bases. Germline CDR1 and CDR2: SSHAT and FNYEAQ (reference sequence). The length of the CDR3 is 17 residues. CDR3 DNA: TGTGCTAGCAGCCTTCGGACTAGCGGGAAAAGTACGGAGACCCAGTACTTC. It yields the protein CASSLRTSGKSTETQYF.

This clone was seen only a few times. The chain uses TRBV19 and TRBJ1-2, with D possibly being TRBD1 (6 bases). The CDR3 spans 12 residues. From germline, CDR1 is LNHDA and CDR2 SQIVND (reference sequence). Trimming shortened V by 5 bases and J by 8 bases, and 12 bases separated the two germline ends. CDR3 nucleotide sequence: TGTGCCAGTAGTGAACAGGGTTGGGGCTACACCTTC. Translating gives CASSEQGWGYTF.

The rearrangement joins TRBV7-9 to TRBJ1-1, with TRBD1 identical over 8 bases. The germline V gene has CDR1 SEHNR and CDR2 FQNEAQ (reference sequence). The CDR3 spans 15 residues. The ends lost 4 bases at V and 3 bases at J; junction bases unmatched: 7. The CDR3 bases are TGTGCCAGCAGCTATCAGGGGGCTGGGGACACTGAAGCTTTCTTT. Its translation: CASSYQGAGDTEAFF.

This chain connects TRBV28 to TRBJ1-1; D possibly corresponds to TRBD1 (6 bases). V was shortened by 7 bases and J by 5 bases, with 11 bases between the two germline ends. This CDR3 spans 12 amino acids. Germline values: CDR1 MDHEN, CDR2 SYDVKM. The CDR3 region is CASIQGKTEAFF. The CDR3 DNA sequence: TGTGCCAGCATTCAGGGGAAGACTGAAGCTTTCTTT.

The CDR3 bases are TGCGCCAGCAGCTTCCCGGGGGGGCATACCGGGGAGCTGTTTTTT. It is translated as CASSFPGGHTGELFF. The genes are TRBV5-1 and TRBJ2-2, with TRBD2 matching over 8 bases. The CDR3 spans 15 residues. CDR1 is SGHRS, CDR2 YFSETQ, per germline. V gave up 2 bases and J gave up 5 bases; unmatched junction bases: 5.

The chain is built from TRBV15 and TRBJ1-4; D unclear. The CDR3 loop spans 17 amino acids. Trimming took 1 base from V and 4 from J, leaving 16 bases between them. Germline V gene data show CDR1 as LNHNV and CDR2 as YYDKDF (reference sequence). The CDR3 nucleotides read TGTGCCACCAGCAGAGTCCCCAACCCTTCGGGTAATGAAAAACTGTTTTTT. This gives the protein CATSRVPNPSGNEKLFF.

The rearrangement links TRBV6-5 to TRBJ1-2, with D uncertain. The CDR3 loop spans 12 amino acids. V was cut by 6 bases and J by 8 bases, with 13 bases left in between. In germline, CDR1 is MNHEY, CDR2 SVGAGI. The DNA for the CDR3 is TGTGCCAGCAGCGTGCGGTCGGGAGGCTACACCTTC. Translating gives CASSVRSGGYTF.

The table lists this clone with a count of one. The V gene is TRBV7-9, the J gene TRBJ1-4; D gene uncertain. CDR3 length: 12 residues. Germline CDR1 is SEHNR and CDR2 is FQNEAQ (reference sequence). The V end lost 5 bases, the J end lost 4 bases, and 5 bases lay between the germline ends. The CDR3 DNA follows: TGTGCCAGCAGCCAGAATAATGAAAAACTGTTTTTT. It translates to CASSQNNEKLFF.

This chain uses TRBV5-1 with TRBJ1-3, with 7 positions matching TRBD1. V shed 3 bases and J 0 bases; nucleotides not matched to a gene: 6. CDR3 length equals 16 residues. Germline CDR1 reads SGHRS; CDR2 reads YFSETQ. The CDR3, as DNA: TGCGCCAGCAGCTCCCCGGGACAGAGCTCTGGAAACACCATATATTTT. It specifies CASSSPGQSSGNTIYF.

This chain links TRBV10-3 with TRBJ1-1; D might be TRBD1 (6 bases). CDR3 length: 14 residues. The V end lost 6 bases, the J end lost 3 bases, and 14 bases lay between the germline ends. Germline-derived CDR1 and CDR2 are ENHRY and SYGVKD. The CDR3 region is CAIRGGAGYTEAFF. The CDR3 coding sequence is TGTGCCATCAGGGGGGGGGCAGGGTACACTGAAGCTTTCTTT.

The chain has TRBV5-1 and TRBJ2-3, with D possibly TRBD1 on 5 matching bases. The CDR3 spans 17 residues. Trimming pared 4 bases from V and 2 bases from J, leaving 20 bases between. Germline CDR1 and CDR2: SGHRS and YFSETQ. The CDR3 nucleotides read TGCGCCAGCAGCAAGTCACTACAAAGGGGCCCCACAGATACGCAGTATTTT. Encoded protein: CASSKSLQRGPTDTQYF.

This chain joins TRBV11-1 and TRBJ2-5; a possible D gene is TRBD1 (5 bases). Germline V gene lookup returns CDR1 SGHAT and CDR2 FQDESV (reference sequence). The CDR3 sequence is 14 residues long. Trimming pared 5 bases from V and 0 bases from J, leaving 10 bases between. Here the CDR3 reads CASSPKTDQETQYF. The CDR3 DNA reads TGTGCCAGCAGCCCAAAGACAGACCAAGAGACCCAGTACTTC.

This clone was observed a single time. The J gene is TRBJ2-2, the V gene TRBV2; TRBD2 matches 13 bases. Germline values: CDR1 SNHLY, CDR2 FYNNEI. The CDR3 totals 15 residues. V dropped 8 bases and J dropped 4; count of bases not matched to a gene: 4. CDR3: CASGLAGAFTGELFF. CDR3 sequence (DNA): TGTGCCAGCGGACTAGCGGGGGCCTTCACCGGGGAGCTGTTTTTT.

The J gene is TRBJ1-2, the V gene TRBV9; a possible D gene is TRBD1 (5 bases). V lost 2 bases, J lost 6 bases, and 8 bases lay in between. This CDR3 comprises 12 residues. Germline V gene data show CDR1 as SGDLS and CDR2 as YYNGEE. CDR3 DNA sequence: TGTGCCAGCAGCGTCGGGACTAATGGCTACACCTTC. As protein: CASSVGTNGYTF.

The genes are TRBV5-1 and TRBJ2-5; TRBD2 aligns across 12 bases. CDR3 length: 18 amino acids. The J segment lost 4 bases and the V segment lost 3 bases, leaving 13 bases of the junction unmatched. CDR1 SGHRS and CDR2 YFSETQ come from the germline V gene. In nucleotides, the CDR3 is TGCGCCAGCAGCTCCCAGCGTACTAGCGGGAGGCGGGGAGAGACCCAGTACTTC. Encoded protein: CASSSQRTSGRRGETQYF.

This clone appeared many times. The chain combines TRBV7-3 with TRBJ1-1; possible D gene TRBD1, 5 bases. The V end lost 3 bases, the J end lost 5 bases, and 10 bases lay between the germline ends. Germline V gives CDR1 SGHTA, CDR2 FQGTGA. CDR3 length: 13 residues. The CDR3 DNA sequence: TGTGCCAGCAGCTTGGGGGGGAGAACTGAAGCTTTCTTT. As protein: CASSLGGRTEAFF.

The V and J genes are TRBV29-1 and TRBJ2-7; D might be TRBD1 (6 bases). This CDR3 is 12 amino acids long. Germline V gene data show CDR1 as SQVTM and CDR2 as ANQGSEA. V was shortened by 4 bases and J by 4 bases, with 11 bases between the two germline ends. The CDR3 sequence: CSVVQGTYEQYF. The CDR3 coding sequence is TGCAGCGTTGTTCAGGGGACGTACGAGCAGTACTTC.

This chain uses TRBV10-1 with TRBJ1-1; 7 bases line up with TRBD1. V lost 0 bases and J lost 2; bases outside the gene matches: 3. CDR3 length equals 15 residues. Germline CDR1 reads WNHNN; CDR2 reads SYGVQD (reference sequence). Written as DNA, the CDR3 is TGCGCCAGCAGTGAGTCGACAGGGATTAACACTGAAGCTTTCTTT. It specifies CASSESTGINTEAFF.

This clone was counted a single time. CDR3 in DNA: TGTGCCAGCAGCTTAGTCAGGGGGGCCTACGAGCAGTACTTC. Its translation is CASSLVRGAYEQYF. V usage is TRBV11-2 and J usage is TRBJ2-7; D perhaps matches TRBD1 (7 bases). V shed 1 base and J shed 2 bases, with 9 bases lying between them. Per the germline V gene, CDR1 is SGHAT and CDR2 is FQNNGV. The CDR3 is made up of 14 amino acids.

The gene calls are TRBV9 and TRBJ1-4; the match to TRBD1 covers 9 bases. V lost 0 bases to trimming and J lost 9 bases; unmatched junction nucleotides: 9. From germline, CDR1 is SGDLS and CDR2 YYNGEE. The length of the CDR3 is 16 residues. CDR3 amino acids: CASSVGPQGARKKLFF. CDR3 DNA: TGTGCCAGCAGCGTAGGCCCACAGGGGGCGCGGAAAAAACTGTTTTTT.

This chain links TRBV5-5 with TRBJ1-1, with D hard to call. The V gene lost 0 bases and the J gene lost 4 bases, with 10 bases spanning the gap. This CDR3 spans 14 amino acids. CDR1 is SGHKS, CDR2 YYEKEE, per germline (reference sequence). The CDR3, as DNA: TGTGCCAGCAGCTTGGTTCGGGGTTTCACTGAAGCTTTCTTT. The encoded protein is CASSLVRGFTEAFF.

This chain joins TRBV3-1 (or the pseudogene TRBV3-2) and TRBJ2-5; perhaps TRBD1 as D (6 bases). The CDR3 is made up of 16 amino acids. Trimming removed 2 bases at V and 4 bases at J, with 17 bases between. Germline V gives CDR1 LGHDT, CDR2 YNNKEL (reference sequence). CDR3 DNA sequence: TGTGCCAGCAGCCAACGGCAGGGGTTTCTCGTAGAGACCCAGTACTTC. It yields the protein CASSQRQGFLVETQYF.

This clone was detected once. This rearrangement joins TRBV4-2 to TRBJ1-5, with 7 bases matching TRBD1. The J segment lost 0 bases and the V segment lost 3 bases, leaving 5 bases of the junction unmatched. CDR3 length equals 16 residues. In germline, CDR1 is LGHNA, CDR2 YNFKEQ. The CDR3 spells CASSQKTGPSNQPQHF. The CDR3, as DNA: TGTGCCAGCAGCCAGAAGACAGGGCCTAGCAATCAGCCCCAGCATTTT.

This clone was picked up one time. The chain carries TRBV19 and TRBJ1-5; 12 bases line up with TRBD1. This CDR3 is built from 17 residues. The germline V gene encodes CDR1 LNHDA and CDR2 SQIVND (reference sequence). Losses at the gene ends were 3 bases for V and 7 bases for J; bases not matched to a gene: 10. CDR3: CASSIRAGTGGRQPQHF. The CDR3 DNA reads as TGTGCCAGTAGTATTAGGGCCGGGACAGGGGGCCGACAGCCCCAGCATTTT.

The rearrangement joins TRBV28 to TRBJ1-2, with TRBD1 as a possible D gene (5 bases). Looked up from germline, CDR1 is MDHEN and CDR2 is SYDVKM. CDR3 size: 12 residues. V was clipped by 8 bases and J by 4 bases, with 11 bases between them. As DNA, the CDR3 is TGTGCCAGCGCGCCGGGGGTCTATGGCTACACCTTC. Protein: CASAPGVYGYTF.

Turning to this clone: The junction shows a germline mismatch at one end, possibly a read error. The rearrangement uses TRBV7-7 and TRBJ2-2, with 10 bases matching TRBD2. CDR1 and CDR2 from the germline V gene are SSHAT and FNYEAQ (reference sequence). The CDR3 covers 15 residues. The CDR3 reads CASSPSGRNTGELFF. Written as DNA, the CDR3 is TGTGCTAGCAGTCCTAGCGGGAGGAACACCGGGGAGCTGTTTTTT.

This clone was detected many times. CDR3 DNA: TGTGCCAGTAGTTCCCCTCCAGGGGTGCCTATCTCCAACACTGAAGCTTTCTTT. Its protein is CASSSPPGVPISNTEAFF. V and J are TRBV19 and TRBJ1-1, with D maybe TRBD1 (6 bases). Germline CDR1 reads LNHDA; CDR2 reads SQIVND (reference sequence). Trimming took off 5 bases at V and 2 bases at J, with 24 bases between the two ends. The CDR3 extends over 18 amino acids.

CDR3 region: CASSQASTEVANYGYTF. The CDR3 DNA reads as TGTGCCAGCAGCCAAGCTTCGACAGAGGTAGCCAACTATGGCTACACCTTC. The genes are TRBV3-1 (or the pseudogene TRBV3-2) and TRBJ1-2, with D possibly TRBD1 on 5 matching bases. V was shortened by 1 base and J by 2 bases, with 17 bases between the two germline ends. Germline CDR1 and CDR2: LGHDT and YNNKEL (reference sequence). The CDR3 is made up of 17 amino acids.

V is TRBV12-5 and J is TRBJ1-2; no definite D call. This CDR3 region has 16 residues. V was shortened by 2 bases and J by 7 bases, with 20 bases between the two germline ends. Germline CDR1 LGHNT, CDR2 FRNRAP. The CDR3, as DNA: TGTGCTAGTGGTTTGCAGCAGGCGGGTGGCGACGTTGGCTACACCTTC. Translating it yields CASGLQQAGGDVGYTF.

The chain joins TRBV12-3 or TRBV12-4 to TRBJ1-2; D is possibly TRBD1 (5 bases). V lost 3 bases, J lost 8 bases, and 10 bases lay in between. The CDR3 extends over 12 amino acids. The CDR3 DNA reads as TGTGCCAGCAGTTTGGGGGGTCGCGGCTACACCTTC. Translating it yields CASSLGGRGYTF.